The rows below give T cell receptor beta chains drawn from one sample of a study of OX40 agonist ivuxolimab in advanced cancers. Profiling relied on immunoSEQ multiplex PCR, and the TCRdb table lists in-frame clones only, not all of them. Found here are 20,000 to 30,000 clones, 79% of them singletons; the top ten hold around 13%. Sequencing used CD4+ or CD8+ T cells sorted from blood, obtained in a trial of the OX40 agonist ivuxolimab. The receptors originated from an adult with an advanced solid tumor such as melanoma, head and neck, liver or kidney cancer. The CDR3 runs from the conserved cysteine through the conserved F or W. The D gene is left open where the match is weak.

TRBD1,TRBV7-9,CASRTQGTEAFF
NA,TRBV4-1,CASSHPLDTQYF
NA,TRBV7-9,CASSLAAGANVLTF
NA,TRBV6-5,CASSSDRYQPQHF
TRBD2,TRBV15,CATSPRGVSTGELFF
NA,TRBV5-1,CASSLVLEGNGYTF
NA,TRBV9,CASSVDQGGMYEQYF
TRBD1,TRBV6-4,CASSPGTGYEQYF
NA,TRBV5-6,CASTGRWRSYEQYF
NA,TRBV14,CASSRRGWGNTEAFF
NA,TRBV6-5,CASSYRRVNYGYTF
TRBD2,TRBV13,CASSPPGLAGGGEQYF
NA,TRBV2,CASSQRGGGNSPLHF
NA,TRBV2,CASSAVGEQYF
TRBD2,TRBV27,CASSSITRWGEGTDTQYF
NA,TRBV10-3,CAISPNRDRPGYTF
NA,TRBV6-5,CASTGTGGSPLHF
NA,TRBV29-1,CSVGTGAGAQETQYF
NA,TRBV7-2,CASSSHIYGYTF
NA,TRBV19,CASRLRDSPLHF
TRBD1,TRBV7-6,CASSFQGASNNEQFF
NA,TRBV19,CASSSGVWNEQYF
NA,TRBV29-1,CSVEPADANTGELFF
NA,TRBV11-1,CASSLYGGTEAFF
NA,TRBV6-6,CASDSGREQYF
NA,TRBV9,CASSVETENTEAFF
NA,TRBV18,CASSPFDKGNQPQHF
NA,TRBV6-1,CASSEAKKAAF
NA,TRBV28,CASTLPQGYEQYF
TRBD1,TRBV6-5,CASSYRDRGYGYTF
TRBD1,TRBV10-1,CASSEYGTGYTEAFF
TRBD2,TRBV5-6,CASSGGLTEGQETQYF
NA,TRBV7-8,CASSLWGLGGLDTDTQYF
TRBD1,TRBV5-1,CASSLARTGEVNTEAFF
NA,TRBV19,CASSIDYLAPSGANVLTF
TRBD1,TRBV18,CASSPGQGAYEQYF
NA,TRBV5-1,CASTLSNQPQHF
TRBD1,TRBV7-2,CASSSQTGGNTEAFF
NA,TRBV7-2,CASSRDSRGATGELFF
TRBD1,TRBV28,CASRPHRDRGYGYTF
NA,TRBV4-1,CASSQDRRGSIPYEQYF
NA,TRBV10-3,CAISESGGGAEAFF
TRBD1,TRBV6-1,CASSEGQSTLSPLHF
NA,TRBV9,CASSVEGGPRSYNEQFF
NA,TRBV21-1,CASSKTRGRGDSTDTQYF
TRBD2,TRBV13,CASSLKTSGGTDTQYF
NA,TRBV7-9,CASSLSGGYGYTF
NA,TRBV10-3,CAISAVLGTGELFF
NA,TRBV30,CAWSASELRSSYEQYF
NA,TRBV2,CASGGGFGYTF
NA,TRBV2,CASAWDSQLSYEQYF
NA,TRBV28,CASSLSGETQYF
NA,TRBV11-2,CASSPTRGGYGYTF
NA,TRBV10-3,CAISAGIQETQYF
NA,TRBV19,CASRDVGYEQYF